Listed below are T cell receptor beta chains from one sample, sequenced in a study of blood T cell repertoires in COVID-19. Sequencing used immunoSEQ multiplex PCR; TCRdb keeps in-frame clones, though not all of them. The sample lists 250,000 or so clones, around 90% seen once, with 2.5% to 3.5% in the top ten. The sample was PBMCs or T cells enriched from blood (not recorded which). These receptors were taken from a woman aged 40 to 50 who had been exposed to COVID-19. Each CDR3 is given with its conserved first and last residue. D genes are given only for firm matches. Expanded clones are given a class, and other clones once, few, many or no size at all.

D gene,V gene,clone size,J gene,CDR3 protein,CDR3 DNA
TRBD1,TRBV6-5,.,TRBJ1-6,CASSVWSGGTITLHF,TGTGCCAGCTCCGTTTGGTCAGGGGGAACTATCACCCTCCACTTT
TRBD1,TRBV7-9,once,TRBJ2-1,CASSLGSGGNNEQFF,TGTGCCAGCAGCTTAGGGTCAGGGGGTAACAATGAGCAGTTCTTC
TRBD1,TRBV9,once,TRBJ1-1,CASSARDRTEAFF,TGTGCCAGCAGCGCACGGGACAGGACTGAAGCTTTCTTT
TRBD2,TRBV20-1,once,TRBJ2-7,CSASYRASGGAGSYEQYF,TGCAGTGCTAGTTATAGGGCTAGCGGGGGGGCCGGGTCCTACGAGCAGTACTTC
.,TRBV7-2,.,TRBJ1-3,CASSFTSGSGNTIYF,TGTGCCAGCAGCTTCACCTCCGGCTCTGGAAACACCATATATTTT
.,TRBV7-2,.,TRBJ2-1,CASSLRISSYNEQFF,TGTGCCAGCAGCTTGAGAATTAGCTCCTACAATGAGCAGTTCTTC
.,TRBV15,.,TRBJ2-3,CATSLRSGTQYF,TGTGCCACCAGCCTCCGGAGCGGCACGCAGTATTTT
TRBD1,TRBV6-1,.,TRBJ1-5,CASSETTDRAFAYQPQHF,TGTGCCAGCAGTGAAACTACGGACAGGGCGTTTGCCTATCAGCCCCAGCATTTT
.,TRBV5-6,.,TRBJ2-4,CASSFRRGKNIQYF,TGTGCCAGCAGCTTTAGGCGGGGCAAAAACATTCAGTACTTC
TRBD1,TRBV5-1,.,TRBJ2-1,CASSAYSGTDNNEQFF,TGTGCCAGCAGCGCGTACTCCGGGACAGACAACAATGAGCAGTTCTTC
.,TRBV6-5,.,TRBJ1-5,CASSPTVNQPQHF,TGTGCCAGCAGTCCGACAGTCAATCAGCCCCAGCATTTT
.,TRBV7-2,.,TRBJ2-3,CASSFADVPDTQYF,TGTGCCAGCAGCTTTGCGGATGTCCCGGATACGCAGTATTTT
TRBD2,TRBV9,.,TRBJ2-3,CASRPLELAGTQYF,TGTGCCAGCAGGCCCCTAGAACTAGCGGGTACGCAGTATTTT
TRBD1,TRBV7-6,.,TRBJ1-2,CASSLEIGGQYGYTF,TGTGCCAGCAGCTTAGAAATAGGGGGACAGTATGGCTACACCTTC
.,TRBV4-1,.,TRBJ1-5,CASSAEQGRVQPQHF,TGCGCCAGCAGCGCGGAGCAGGGGAGGGTTCAGCCCCAGCATTTT
TRBD1,TRBV28,.,TRBJ1-2,CASSQSAGGRYGYTF,TGTGCCAGCAGCCAGTCGGCAGGGGGCAGGTATGGCTACACCTTC
.,TRBV4-3,.,TRBJ2-1,CASSQDLPSSYNEQFF,TGCGCCAGCAGCCAAGATCTGCCGAGCTCCTACAATGAGCAGTTCTTC
.,TRBV30,.,TRBJ1-3,CAWRVQGRNTIYF,TGTGCCTGGAGAGTCCAGGGCAGAAACACCATATATTTT
.,TRBV2,.,TRBJ1-2,CASSEGGYGYTF,TGTGCCAGCAGTGAGGGGGGTTACGGCTACACCTTC